The entry below describes one TCR beta chain. The antigen this receptor binds is unknown. Within one base of it there is no much larger clone, and no base qualities were kept. The source of the sample is a study of control samples from healthy donors and cancer patients (dated by TCRdb to 2020 to 2022). V was cut back by 1 base and J by 3 bases, leaving a gap of 15 bases between them. The germline V gene (reference sequence) gives CDR1 as SEHNR and CDR2 as FQNEAQ. Including cysteine and phenylalanine, the CDR3 has 16 amino acids. The retained sequence is limited to the CDR3, 48 bases, with the frame set at the first base. Libraries were built with the immunoSEQ multiplex PCR assay. Here the immuneACCESS table is served through TCRdb, limited to in-frame sequences with V and J called. Missing clones are a known gap in these copies; in checked studies unresolved V genes cover under half, and the rest lacks a known reason. For this sample the table gives fewer than 500,000 clones, of which about nine tenths were detected only once. The top ten constitute 5% to 7% of the sample.

The clonotype was recovered from a middle-aged man with head and neck cancer. The material sequenced was PBMCs. This chain joins TRBV7-9 to TRBJ1-2; the D gene is perhaps TRBD1, from 6 matching bases. The DNA sequence is TGTGCCAGCAGCTTAGGGACAGCCCAAAGCGACTATGGCTACACCTTC. This sequence encodes CASSLGTAQSDYGYTF.